The following is a TCR beta chain sequence with its context. The sample comes from a study of blood T cell repertoires in COVID-19. Study as a whole: Italy, Spain and the United States were the sources of the convalescent and acute COVID-19 samples. PBMCs, B-cell-depleted T cells, or T cells were the source of the cDNA or gDNA that made up the material.

Authors' methods: Nucleated cell counts were estimated from reference gene primer amplification. Assay: immunoSEQ multiplex PCR; the TCRdb copy retains only in-frame clones and omits some. Clonal size and the V and J genes are those of that table, whereas D and trimming came from the DNA. The sample shows roughly 250,000 clones, almost 85% of them seen only once. V lost 3 bases, J lost 8 bases, and 13 bases lay in between. CDR3 length: 14 residues. Germline assignment: CDR1 LNHNV and CDR2 YYDKDF (reference sequence). The chain couples TRBV15 to TRBJ1-4, with D maybe TRBD1 (5 bases). This receptor was identified in a woman older than 75 with acute or convalescent COVID-19. What was sequenced was peripheral blood. CDR3 coding DNA: TGTGCCACCAGCAGGGGGGGGACTGGAGAAAAACTGTTTTTT. Translating it yields CATSRGGTGEKLFF. The whole variable domain, remainder taken from reference TRBV15 and TRBJ1-4, is DAMVIQNPRYQVTQFGKPVTLSCSQTLNHNVMYWYQQKSSQAPKLLFHYYDKDFNNEADTPDNFQSRRPNTSFCFLDIRSPGLGDTAMYLCATSRGGTGEKLFFGSGTQLSVL.